This passage covers 25 T cell receptor beta chains from one sample sequenced in a study of B cell selection in AIRE deficiency. The assay was immunoSEQ multiplex PCR, and TCRdb's table has in-frame clones only and misses some. The sample has around 20,000 clones; about 92% are singletons. The regulatory T cell sort gate was CD4+CD25hiCD127low/negative. Sequenced input: CD4+CD25+ Tregs sorted from PBMCs. The receptors originated from a human donor in good health.

The chain carries TRBV5-5 and TRBJ2-7, with TRBD2 as a possible D gene (6 bases). The CDR3 length is 10 residues. Germline CDR1 is SGHKS and CDR2 is YYEKEE (reference sequence). The CDR3 sequence: CALPGDEQYF. As DNA, the CDR3 is TGTGCTCTTCCGGGGGACGAGCAGTACTTC.

The gene calls are TRBV2 and TRBJ1-2, with a weak D call TRBD1 (6 bases). V lost 3 bases, J lost 0 bases, and 8 bases lay in between. Germline V gene sequence: CDR1 SNHLY, CDR2 FYNNEI. The CDR3 length is 14 residues. The chain's CDR3 is CASSDRGANYGYTF. CDR3 coding DNA: TGTGCCAGCAGTGACAGGGGAGCTAACTATGGCTACACCTTC. Full variable domain (outside the CDR3, taken from reference TRBV2 and TRBJ1-2): EPEVTQTPSHQVTQMGQEVILRCVPISNHLYFYWYRQILGQKVEFLVSFYNNEISEKSEIFDDQFSVERPDGSNFTLKIRSTKLEDSAMYFCASSDRGANYGYTFGSGTRLTVV.

J is TRBJ2-3 and V is TRBV9; D gene unclear. Germline V lookup: CDR1 SGDLS, CDR2 YYNGEE. V was clipped by 0 bases and J by 5 bases, with 7 bases between them. The CDR3 is made up of 13 amino acids. The CDR3 is CASSVAVGDTQYF. In DNA, the CDR3 is TGTGCCAGCAGCGTAGCTGTGGGAGATACGCAGTATTTT.

This chain links TRBV6-1 with TRBJ1-6; TRBD1 might be the D (5 bases). Germline V gene data show CDR1 as MNHNS and CDR2 as SASEGT. The CDR3 is 13 amino acids. V lost 5 bases and J 10 bases, leaving 12 bases between the germline ends. The CDR3 loop is CASSLRGRSPLHF. The DNA of the CDR3 is TGTGCCAGCAGTTTAAGGGGTCGGTCACCCCTCCACTTT.

V is TRBV2 and J is TRBJ2-7, with 13 bases matching TRBD2. Germline-derived CDR1 and CDR2 are SNHLY and FYNNEI. With 6 bases clipped from V and 3 bases from J, the junction kept 2 bases outside the gene matches. The CDR3 runs 14 residues. The CDR3, as DNA: TGTGCCAGCAGGGGGACTAGCGGGAACTACGAGCAGTACTTC. Translated: CASRGTSGNYEQYF.

V gene TRBV14 combines with J gene TRBJ2-1; a weak D match, TRBD2 (6 bases). CDR3 length: 15 amino acids. The germline V gene has CDR1 SGHDN and CDR2 FVKESK. V shed 1 base and J shed 6 bases, with 13 bases lying between them. The CDR3 spells CASSQVSGPLNEQFF. DNA of the CDR3: TGTGCCAGCAGCCAAGTTAGCGGACCGCTCAATGAGCAGTTCTTC.

The rearrangement joins TRBV2 to TRBJ2-5; 9 bases align to TRBD2. Germline CDR1 SNHLY, CDR2 FYNNEI. This CDR3 spans 13 amino acids. The J segment lost 3 bases and the V segment lost 8 bases, leaving 4 bases of the junction unmatched. For the CDR3, the DNA is TGTGCCAGCTCCCTAGCGGGGAAAGAGACCCAGTACTTC. This sequence encodes CASSLAGKETQYF.

J is TRBJ2-2 and V is TRBV27; TRBD2 is a possible D gene (6 bases). The CDR3 runs to 16 residues. The V and J ends lost 0 bases and 7 bases respectively, with 15 bases between them. The germline V gene encodes CDR1 MNHEY and CDR2 SMNVEV (reference sequence). The CDR3 bases are TGTGCCAGCAGTTTATCGTGGGGGGAATCGTACGGGGAGCTGTTTTTT. Encoded protein: CASSLSWGESYGELFF.

The chain combines TRBV4-3 with TRBJ2-5; 7 positions match TRBD1. With the DNA end fitting TRBJ2-7 better, the J assignment may be wrong. CDR1 and CDR2 from the germline V gene are LGHNA and YSLEER. The CDR3 has 18 amino acids. DNA of the CDR3: TGCGCCAGCAGCTTGCAACAGGGGTCACCGACTGGGGTCTACGAGCAGTACTTC. Protein product: CASSLQQGSPTGVYEQYF.

The chain links TRBV28 to TRBJ1-2; the D is unclear. V lost 3 bases and J lost 4, with 6 bases in between. The CDR3 sequence is 12 residues long. The germline V gene has CDR1 MDHEN and CDR2 SYDVKM. The CDR3 sequence: CASSFRTYGYTF. CDR3 nucleotides: TGTGCCAGCAGTTTTAGGACCTATGGCTACACCTTC.

In this sample, this clone is medium-sized. V gene TRBV5-1 combines with J gene TRBJ1-2; D gene ambiguous. V lost 0 bases and J lost 1, with 10 bases in between. The CDR3 is 15 residues long. Per the germline V gene, CDR1 is SGHRS and CDR2 is YFSETQ. The CDR3 nucleotides are TGCGCCAGCAGCTTGGATTCAGCGTTTAACTATGGCTACACCTTC. Its protein product is CASSLDSAFNYGYTF.

This clone was counted between two and nine times. The chain uses TRBV5-1 and TRBJ1-2; possibly TRBD1 for D (6 bases). Germline CDR1 reads SGHRS; CDR2 reads YFSETQ. This CDR3 has 14 amino acids. V lost 4 bases, J lost 6 bases, and 16 bases lay in between. The CDR3 loop is CASSLLRGEDGYTF. The DNA for the CDR3 is TGCGCCAGCAGCCTCCTCAGGGGAGAGGATGGCTACACCTTC.

V usage is TRBV29-1 and J usage is TRBJ2-5, with 10 bases aligning to TRBD2. CDR1 and CDR2 (germline): SQVTM, ANQGSEA. The junction had 6 bases not matched to a gene; V was cut back by 4 bases and J by 4 bases. The CDR3 has 14 amino acids. The CDR3 protein is CSVVGAGGRETQYF. DNA for the CDR3: TGCAGCGTTGTTGGAGCGGGAGGGCGAGAGACCCAGTACTTC.

The chain uses TRBV27 and TRBJ2-7; 13 positions match TRBD2. The germline V gene has CDR1 MNHEY and CDR2 SMNVEV (reference sequence). The V gene end was trimmed by 6 bases and the J gene end by 6 bases; junction bases not matched to a gene: 5. This CDR3 is built from 14 residues. DNA for the CDR3: TGTGCCAGCAGATCCGGGACTAGCGGGACCGAGCAGTACTTC. Translation gives CASRSGTSGTEQYF.

Only one count was recorded for this clone. This chain connects TRBV6-1 to TRBJ1-1; D remains ambiguous. The germline V gene has CDR1 MNHNS and CDR2 SASEGT. The CDR3 is made up of 14 amino acids. V lost 0 bases and J lost 5, with 10 bases in between. CDR3 loop: CASSEATQDTEAFF. The CDR3 nucleotides read TGTGCCAGCAGTGAAGCAACGCAGGATACTGAAGCTTTCTTT.

The genes are TRBV18 and TRBJ2-1, with 7 bases lining up with TRBD2. Germline CDR1 is KGHSH and CDR2 is LQKENI. After removal of 0 bases from V and 6 bases from J, the junction contained 5 bases not matched to a gene. The CDR3 is 15 residues long. DNA of the CDR3: TGTGCCAGCTCACCACCGCCGGGAGGTGCCAATGAGCAGTTCTTC. Protein: CASSPPPGGANEQFF.

The V call is TRBV27, the J call TRBJ2-7, with a weak D call TRBD2 (5 bases). The CDR3 is made up of 16 amino acids. In germline, CDR1 is MNHEY, CDR2 SMNVEV (reference sequence). V was pared by 5 bases and J by 7 bases, with 24 bases between. CDR3 sequence reads: CASSPTPPTEGLEQYF. The DNA for the CDR3 is TGTGCCAGCAGTCCCACCCCCCCTACAGAGGGTTTGGAGCAGTACTTC.

The chain has TRBV2 and TRBJ2-6, with D uncertain. CDR3 length: 14 amino acids. Germline CDR1 and CDR2: SNHLY and FYNNEI. V gave up 6 bases and J gave up 0 bases, with 6 bases separating them. The CDR3 loop is CASRGGSGANVLTF. The DNA for the CDR3 is TGTGCCAGCAGGGGCGGCTCTGGGGCCAACGTCCTGACTTTC.

The chain employs TRBV4-1 and TRBJ2-7; tentatively, D is TRBD1 (7 bases). V lost 4 bases to trimming and J lost 3 bases, with 10 bases between them. This CDR3 region has 13 residues. The germline V gene encodes CDR1 MGHRA and CDR2 YSYEKL. The CDR3 sequence: CASSRQGGYEQYF. In nucleotides, the CDR3 is TGCGCCAGCAGCCGACAGGGAGGCTACGAGCAGTACTTC.

V and J are TRBV28 and TRBJ2-7; D remains unclear. Per the germline V gene, CDR1 is MDHEN and CDR2 is SYDVKM. The V end lost 4 bases, the J end lost 7 bases, and 8 bases lay between the germline ends. This CDR3 has 11 amino acids. The CDR3 sequence is CASSSRSEQYF. The CDR3 DNA follows: TGTGCCAGCAGTTCCCGGAGTGAGCAGTACTTC.

The chain couples TRBV29-1 to TRBJ2-2, with 12 bases matching TRBD1. The CDR3 runs to 18 residues. Germline V lookup: CDR1 SQVTM, CDR2 ANQGSEA. The V segment lost 6 bases and the J segment 0 bases; nucleotides outside the gene matches: 11. The CDR3 nucleotides are TGCAGCGTGAGATGGGGACAGGGGGCAAAATCGAACACCGGGGAGCTGTTTTTT. This translates into CSVRWGQGAKSNTGELFF.

The rearrangement joins TRBV27 to TRBJ2-7; D may be TRBD2 (6 bases). CDR3 length equals 15 residues. Germline V gene data show CDR1 as MNHEY and CDR2 as SMNVEV (reference sequence). V was trimmed by 3 bases and J by 2 bases, leaving 14 bases between them. As DNA, the CDR3 is TGTGCCAGCAGTTTCCGGAGGGGTGGCCCCTACGAGCAGTACTTC. Its translation: CASSFRRGGPYEQYF.

This clone was picked up one time. The chain uses TRBV30 and TRBJ1-2; D not resolved. CDR1 and CDR2 (germline): GTSNPN, SVGIG (reference sequence). The CDR3 has 15 amino acids. V lost 0 bases, J lost 4 bases, and 15 bases lay in between. CDR3 loop: CAWSVPSRSAYGYTF. CDR3 in DNA: TGTGCCTGGAGTGTACCTAGCCGATCTGCCTATGGCTACACCTTC.

In DNA form, the CDR3 reads TGTGCCAGCAGTTACTCGAAGGCAGGGGCCTATGGCTACACCTTC. It encodes CASSYSKAGAYGYTF. This chain uses TRBV6-5 with TRBJ1-2, with TRBD1 as a possible D gene (6 bases). V lost 0 bases and J 4 bases, leaving 12 bases between the germline ends. The CDR3 sequence is 15 residues long. The germline V gene has CDR1 MNHEY and CDR2 SVGAGI.

The chain combines TRBV18 with TRBJ2-2, with D uncertain. The germline V gene has CDR1 KGHSH and CDR2 LQKENI. The CDR3 is 16 amino acids. Trimming pared 1 base from V and 0 bases from J, leaving 9 bases between. CDR3 sequence: CASSPLMRPNTGELFF. The CDR3 DNA reads as TGTGCCAGCTCACCACTGATGAGGCCGAACACCGGGGAGCTGTTTTTT.